These T cell receptor beta chains were read from a single sample in a study of cytomegalovirus exposure and HLA in healthy donors. Sequencing used immunoSEQ multiplex PCR; TCRdb keeps in-frame clones, though not all of them. Altogether tens of thousands of clones are present, approximately 70% being singletons, with the ten largest covering roughly 9.7%. The sample consisted of PBMCs. These receptors came from a woman aged 50 to 60 in good health and CMV-seropositive. The conserved cysteine and the conserved F or W are not part of the CDR3 here. The D gene is left open where the match is weak.

d_call,v_call,cdr3_aa
TRBD1,TRBV5-1,ASSLSGQGFDEQF
NA,TRBV28,ASSSTGNTEAF
TRBD1,TRBV19,ASSIEGGPNTGELF
NA,TRBV4-1,ASSLRFSGANVLT
TRBD2,TRBV18,ASSPITSGGEGDTQY
NA,TRBV18,ASSRLNGAATMNTEAF
TRBD1,TRBV6-5,ASSYLGQPRREAF
TRBD2,TRBV6-1,AVRPSGFNNEQF
NA,TRBV28,ASSRNPRETQY
TRBD2,TRBV9,ASSVASGRSGSETQY
TRBD2,TRBV4-3,ASSQDGRLAGINEQF
NA,TRBV9,ASSVSLGGQGEALF
TRBD1,TRBV29-1,SVEKRTGGDNYGYT
NA,TRBV27,ASTLRSPGAISSYEQY
NA,TRBV28,ASSSPGNYEQY
TRBD2,TRBV9,ASSVRQRGTTGELF
NA,TRBV6-5,ASSHTPSGYT
TRBD2,TRBV7-2,ASGDRGVSTGELF
TRBD1,TRBV28,ASRELQGANSPLH